This T cell receptor (beta chain) was identified in a study of T and B cells in COVID-19 patients. Trimming at V came to 2 bases and at J to 4 bases, leaving 2 bases not matched to a gene. CDR1 and CDR2 from the germline V gene are MNHEY and SMNVEV (reference sequence). The CDR3 length is 15 residues. Blood genomic DNA input for TRB amplification was roughly 250-500 ng. BIOMED2 TRB-A/B primer pools were used in multiplex TRB PCR. TCRdb re-called the multiplex PCR reads through MiXCR, storing one row per CDR3 protein. The repertoire holds a few thousand distinct CDR3 sequences, with more than 25% as singletons.

The TCR sequence derives from a human donor with active COVID-19. The chain links TRBV27 to TRBJ2-6; 7 bases line up with TRBD1. Sequencing input: blood. The CDR3 DNA reads TGTGCCAGCAGTTTAGGGACAGCCGGGGCCAACGTCCTGACTTTC. Translating it yields CASSLGTAGANVLTF. The complete variable domain, with remaining parts taken from reference TRBV27 and TRBJ2-6, reads EAQVTQNPRYLITVTGKKLTVTCSQNMNHEYMSWYRQDPGLGLRQIYYSMNVEVTDKGDVPEGYKVSRKEKRNFPLILESPSPNQTSLYFCASSLGTAGANVLTFGAGSRLTVL.